These T cell receptor beta chains were read from a single sample in a study of OX40 agonist ivuxolimab in advanced cancers. The protocol was immunoSEQ multiplex PCR, while the TCRdb copy is restricted to in-frame clones and leaves out a portion. The sample lists tens of thousands of clones; roughly 91% were seen once. Material: CD4+ or CD8+ T cells sorted from blood, obtained in a trial of the OX40 agonist ivuxolimab. These receptors came from an adult with an advanced solid tumor such as melanoma, head and neck, liver or kidney cancer. Both conserved end residues are part of each CDR3. D genes are given only for firm matches. Size is omitted from some rows. Given values are once, few, many or a class for expanded clones.

>13|TRBJ2-7|NA|NA|TRBV19
TGTGCCAGTAGTCCGGGGCATGGCTACGAGCAGTACTTC
CASSPGHGYEQYF
>13|TRBJ2-7|NA|TRBD1|TRBV7-9
TGTGCCAGCAGCCCGGGACAGTCCTACGAGCAGTACTTC
CASSPGQSYEQYF
>14|TRBJ2-2|NA|NA|TRBV19
TGTGCCAGTAGTATCGCACAGGTCTCCGGGGAGCTGTTTTTT
CASSIAQVSGELFF
>14|TRBJ2-7|once|TRBD1|TRBV30
TGTGCCTGGAGTTTCGGGCAGGGGGCGGGCGAGCAGTACTTC
CAWSFGQGAGEQYF
>14|TRBJ1-3|NA|NA|TRBV5-6
TGTGCCAGCAGCTCCCCTAGGAGGGGAAACACCATATATTTT
CASSSPRRGNTIYF
>15|TRBJ2-1|NA|NA|TRBV11-2
TGTGCCAGCAGCTTAAGACCGACCATCTACAATGAGCAGTTCTTC
CASSLRPTIYNEQFF
>14|TRBJ1-2|few|NA|TRBV6-1
TGTGCCACAGGAGGGGGGCAACGGTTCTATGGCTACACCTTC
CATGGGQRFYGYTF
>15|TRBJ2-1|once|TRBD2|TRBV2
TGTGCCAGCAGTGAGGGGACTAGCGGGAGGAATGAGCAGTTCTTC
CASSEGTSGRNEQFF
>13|TRBJ1-1|few|NA|TRBV29-1
TGCAGCCCTCTGATGCAGGGAGGAACTGAAGCTTTCTTT
CSPLMQGGTEAFF
>16|TRBJ1-3|NA|NA|TRBV2
TGTGCCAGCAGTGATGCAGGGCGTCGCTCTGGAAACACCATATATTTT
CASSDAGRRSGNTIYF
>16|TRBJ1-1|NA|NA|TRBV5-3
TGTGCCAGAAGCCCGTCAACAGGGATGGCTGGCACTGAAGCTTTCTTT
CARSPSTGMAGTEAFF
>16|TRBJ1-4|NA|NA|TRBV30
TGTGCCTGGAGGGCCGGCGCGGGCAGCACTAATGAAAAACTGTTTTTT
CAWRAGAGSTNEKLFF
>15|TRBJ2-7|few|TRBD2|TRBV6-6
TGTGCCAGCAGCCCAGGACTAGCGGACTCCTACGAGCAGTACTTC
CASSPGLADSYEQYF
>15|TRBJ2-7|NA|TRBD2|TRBV4-1
TGCGCCAGCAGCCCCCAGACTAGCGGGGTCTACGAGCAGTACTTC
CASSPQTSGVYEQYF
>16|TRBJ1-4|NA|TRBD1|TRBV19
TGTGCCAGTACCCCTGAGATACAGGGGACCATTGAAAAACTGTTTTTT
CASTPEIQGTIEKLFF
>15|TRBJ2-3|NA|NA|TRBV29-1
TGCAGCGTTGAAGCGGGGGGCTTTACCACAGATACGCAGTATTTT
CSVEAGGFTTDTQYF
>15|TRBJ1-2|once|NA|TRBV6-5
TGTGCCAGCAGTTACCTACGGGGTATAGTCGATGGCTACACCTTC
CASSYLRGIVDGYTF
>16|TRBJ2-7|NA|TRBD2|TRBV4-1
TGCGCCAGCAGCCCTGGGACTAGCGGGAGGGTCTACGAGCAGTACTTC
CASSPGTSGRVYEQYF
>15|TRBJ1-1|NA|NA|TRBV28
TGTGCCAGCAGCCCCCCGGAGGGGCCGAACACTGAAGCTTTCTTT
CASSPPEGPNTEAFF
>12|TRBJ2-1|once|TRBD1|TRBV7-9
TGTGCCAGCAGGAAGACAGGGTACGAGCAGTTCTTC
CASRKTGYEQFF
>18|TRBJ1-4|NA|NA|TRBV9
TGTGCCAGCAGCTGGCGCCGGGACCCCGAGGCGACTAATGAAAAACTGTTTTTT
CASSWRRDPEATNEKLFF
>14|TRBJ2-7|NA|TRBD2|TRBV6-1
TGTGCCAGCAGTGAAATTGGGACTAGCTACGAGCAGTACTTC
CASSEIGTSYEQYF
>15|TRBJ2-7|NA|TRBD2|TRBV7-8
TGTGCCAGCAGCTTAGAGTGGACTAGCAGCTACGAGCAGTACTTC
CASSLEWTSSYEQYF
>15|TRBJ2-7|NA|TRBD2|TRBV12-5
TGTGCTAGTGGTTTGGTCGAAGCGGGGATTTACGAGCAGTACTTC
CASGLVEAGIYEQYF
>11|TRBJ1-2|few|NA|TRBV29-1
TGCAGCGGAGAGGCGGTCTATGGCTACACCTTC
CSGEAVYGYTF
>16|TRBJ1-2|NA|TRBD1|TRBV7-9
TGTGCCAGCAGCTTCCCGGGACAGGGCCTCAACTATGGCTACACCTTC
CASSFPGQGLNYGYTF
>12|TRBJ1-6|NA|NA|TRBV7-6
TGTGCCAGCAGCGCATATAATTCACCCCTCCACTTT
CASSAYNSPLHF
>13|TRBJ2-7|NA|TRBD2|TRBV19
TGTGCCAGTTCGGCTAGCGGGAGTTACGAGCAGTACTTC
CASSASGSYEQYF
>15|TRBJ2-3|NA|TRBD2|TRBV7-9
TGTGCCAGCAGCCCGACTAGCGGGGGCACAGATACGCAGTATTTT
CASSPTSGGTDTQYF
>15|TRBJ1-5|NA|TRBD1|TRBV19
TGTGCCAGCCATACAGGGGCTAGGAGCAATCAGCCCCAGCATTTT
CASHTGARSNQPQHF
>15|TRBJ2-1|NA|NA|TRBV12-2
TGTGCAAGTCGCCCGAAAGGTAAGGGGTCGGGTGAGCAGTTCTTC
CASRPKGKGSGEQFF
>14|TRBJ2-1|NA|TRBD2|TRBV7-2
TGTGCCAGCAGCTTGACCGGGAGGGCCTCTGAGCAGTTCTTC
CASSLTGRASEQFF
>14|TRBJ2-7|once|NA|TRBV6-5
TGTGCCAGCAGTTACTCGGGAGGTGGATACGAGCAGTACTTC
CASSYSGGGYEQYF
>15|TRBJ2-5|few|TRBD1|TRBV6-1
TGTGCCAGCAGTGAGGGACAGCTGTACCAAGAGACCCAGTACTTC
CASSEGQLYQETQYF
>16|TRBJ2-3|NA|TRBD1|TRBV7-8
TGTGCCAGCAGCACCTGGACAGGGTCCGGGGGAGATACGCAGTATTTT
CASSTWTGSGGDTQYF
>17|TRBJ2-5|NA|TRBD2|TRBV5-8
TGTGCCAGCAGCTTTGAGCTCCTAGCGGGAATCCAAGAGACCCAGTACTTC
CASSFELLAGIQETQYF
>16|TRBJ2-3|NA|TRBD2|TRBV11-3
TGTGCCAGCAGCTTAGGGGCACTAGCGGGAGCGGATACGCAGTATTTT
CASSLGALAGADTQYF
>15|TRBJ2-1|NA|NA|TRBV7-6
TGTGCCAGCAGCTTAGCAGTCGAGGGGTACAATGAGCAGTTCTTC
CASSLAVEGYNEQFF
>15|TRBJ2-7|NA|TRBD1|TRBV19
TGTGCCAGTAGTATGGGGACAGGGGGACCCTACGAGCAGTACTTC
CASSMGTGGPYEQYF
>14|TRBJ2-7|NA|TRBD2|TRBV7-9
TGTGCCAGCAGCCTCGGGGCTAGCGGGGAGGAGCAGTACTTC
CASSLGASGEEQYF
>13|TRBJ1-1|NA|NA|TRBV7-9
TGTGCCAGCACCAATAGGGGGGACCTTGAAGCTTTCTTT
CASTNRGDLEAFF
>13|TRBJ2-7|few|TRBD1|TRBV5-1
TGCGCCAGCAGCTTGGGGACAGGTCCCGAGCAGTACTTC
CASSLGTGPEQYF
>16|TRBJ1-4|NA|NA|TRBV7-8
TGTGCCAGCAGCTCACAGGACACCCTATTAGGGGAAAAACTGTTTTTT
CASSSQDTLLGEKLFF
>11|TRBJ2-7|NA|NA|TRBV20-1
TGCAGTGCTAGGACATCCTACGAGCAGTACTTC
CSARTSYEQYF
>14|TRBJ1-1|few|NA|TRBV5-5
TGTGCCAGCAGCTTGGCCAAGGGGTCGGCTGAAGCTTTCTTT
CASSLAKGSAEAFF
>17|TRBJ1-1|NA|TRBD1|TRBV14
TGTGCCAGCAGCCAAACCGGGACAGGGACCCTGTGGAGGGGAGCTTTCTTT
CASSQTGTGTLWRGAFF
>14|TRBJ1-4|NA|NA|TRBV19
TGTGCCAGTAGTGAATGGGGGGTTCAGGAAAAACTGTTTTTT
CASSEWGVQEKLFF
>14|TRBJ1-2|once|TRBD1|TRBV11-3
TGTGCCAGCAGCTTAGTGGACAGGGACTATGGCTACACCTTC
CASSLVDRDYGYTF
>15|TRBJ2-1|NA|NA|TRBV6-5
TGTGCCAGCAGTTTGAGCGGGCAAACTGGCAATGAGCAGTTCTTC
CASSLSGQTGNEQFF
>11|TRBJ2-7|few|NA|TRBV2
TGTGCCAGGGAAGCCGGCAACGAGCAGTACTTC
CAREAGNEQYF
>18|TRBJ2-3|NA|TRBD2|TRBV11-2
TGTGCCAGCAGCTTAGCATCCAGCGGGGGGACTAGCACAGATACGCAGTATTTT
CASSLASSGGTSTDTQYF